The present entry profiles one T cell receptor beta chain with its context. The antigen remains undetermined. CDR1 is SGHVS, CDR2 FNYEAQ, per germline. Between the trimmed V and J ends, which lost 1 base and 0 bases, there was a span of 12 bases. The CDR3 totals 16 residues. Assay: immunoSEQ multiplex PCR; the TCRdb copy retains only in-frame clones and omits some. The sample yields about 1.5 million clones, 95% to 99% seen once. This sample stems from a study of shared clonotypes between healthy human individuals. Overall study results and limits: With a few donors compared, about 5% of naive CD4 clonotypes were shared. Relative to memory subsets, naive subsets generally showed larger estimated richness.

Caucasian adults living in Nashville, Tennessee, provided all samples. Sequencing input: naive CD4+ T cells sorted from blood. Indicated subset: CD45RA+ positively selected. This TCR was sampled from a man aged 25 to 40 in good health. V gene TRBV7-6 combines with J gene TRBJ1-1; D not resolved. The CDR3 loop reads CASSLDAPGLNTEAFF. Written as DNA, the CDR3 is TGTGCCAGCAGCTTAGATGCTCCGGGCTTGAACACTGAAGCTTTCTTT. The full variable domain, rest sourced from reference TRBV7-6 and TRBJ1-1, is GAGVSQSPRYKVTKRGQDVALRCDPISGHVSLYWYRQALGQGPEFLTYFNYEAQQDKSGLPNDRFSAERPEGSISTLTIQRTEQRDSAMYRCASSLDAPGLNTEAFFGQGTRLTVV.